This TCR beta chain was captured by sequencing in a study of PD-1 blockade in classical Hodgkin lymphoma. Study overall: With a 2-week interval, patients received intravenous nivolumab at 3 mg/kg. Study-level results: Newly diagnosed patients had baseline TCR diversity that was reportedly lower than that of healthy donors.

Every single patient, without exception, relapsed after autologous stem cell transplantation, and brentuximab vedotin exposure varied. Best responses included complete response and partial response; otherwise, the best response was progressive disease. Worth noting for this clone: Its matching antigen is unknown.

Assay: immunoSEQ multiplex PCR; the TCRdb copy retains only in-frame clones and omits some. The sample has about 94,000 clones, roughly 87% seen once; the top ten hold approximately 11%. Specimen: peripheral blood mononuclear cells (PBMCs), collected before the second cycle of nivolumab. The TCR sequence derives from a human donor with classical Hodgkin lymphoma.

The CDR3 loop is CASSLPGTGVTYEQYF. The CDR3 nucleotides read TGTGCCAGTTCACTTCCCGGGACAGGGGTAACTTACGAGCAGTACTTC. This chain uses TRBV6-6 with TRBJ2-7; 10 nucleotides line up with TRBD1. The germline V gene encodes CDR1 MNHNY and CDR2 SVGAGI (reference sequence). The junction had 15 bases not matched to a gene; V was cut back by 9 bases and J by 4 bases. The CDR3 contains 16 residues.